The 2 T cell receptor beta chains presented below share a single source sample, sequenced in a study of blood T cell repertoires in COVID-19. Libraries were prepared by immunoSEQ multiplex PCR; TCRdb keeps only in-frame clonotypes and omits some of them. The sample lists under 130,000 clones; about nine tenths were seen once. The sequenced sample consisted of peripheral blood. These TCRs come from an elderly woman in a cohort sampled during active COVID-19.

The chain recombines TRBV7-9 with TRBJ1-4, with a possible D match to TRBD1 (5 bases). Trimming cost V 4 bases and J 5 bases, with 11 bases left between them. Germline V lookup: CDR1 SEHNR, CDR2 FQNEAQ (reference sequence). This CDR3 has 14 amino acids. CDR3 in amino acids: CASSSQVGNEKLFF. As DNA, the CDR3 is TGTGCCAGCAGCTCACAGGTGGGAAATGAAAAACTGTTTTTT.

This chain connects TRBV18 to TRBJ2-3, with 10 nucleotides matching TRBD1. V lost 1 base, J lost 6 bases, and 4 bases stayed unmatched. CDR1 and CDR2 from the germline V gene are KGHSH and LQKENI. The CDR3 sequence is 15 residues long. The CDR3 loop reads CASSPQGQGMDTQYF. The CDR3 DNA sequence: TGTGCCAGCTCACCACAGGGACAGGGGATGGATACGCAGTATTTT.